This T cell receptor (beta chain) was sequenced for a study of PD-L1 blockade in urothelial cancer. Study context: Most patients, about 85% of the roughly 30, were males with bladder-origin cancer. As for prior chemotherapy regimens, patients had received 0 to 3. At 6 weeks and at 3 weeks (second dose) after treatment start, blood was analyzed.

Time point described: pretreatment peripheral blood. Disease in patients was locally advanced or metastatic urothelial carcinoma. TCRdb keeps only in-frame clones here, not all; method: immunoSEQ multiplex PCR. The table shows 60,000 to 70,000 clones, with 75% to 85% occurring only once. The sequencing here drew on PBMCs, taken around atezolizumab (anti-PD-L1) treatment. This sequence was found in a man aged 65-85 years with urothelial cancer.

The CDR3 is CSAEVNTEAFF. The DNA of the CDR3 is TGCAGCGCAGAGGTAAACACTGAAGCTTTCTTT. The chain uses TRBV29-1 and TRBJ1-1; D is undetermined. V dropped 7 bases and J dropped 2 bases, with 8 bases sitting between them. This CDR3 is 11 amino acids long. Germline CDR1 is SQVTM and CDR2 is ANQGSEA.